This T cell receptor (beta chain) comes out of a study of blood T cell repertoires in COVID-19. Method: immunoSEQ multiplex PCR; TCRdb's copy keeps in-frame clones and lacks some. The repertoire holds about 200,000 clones, approximately 82% seen once, with roughly 13% in the top ten. The TCR comes from a human donor in a cohort sampled during active COVID-19. Sequenced sample: peripheral blood.

The CDR3 sequence: CASSPGTSGRLEQYF. CDR3 coding DNA: TGTGCCAGCAGTCCGGGGACTAGCGGGAGACTGGAGCAGTACTTC. The chain has TRBV27 and TRBJ2-7, with 14 bases aligning to TRBD2. The CDR3 has 15 amino acids. After removal of 5 bases from V and 7 bases from J, the junction contained 7 bases not matched to a gene. Germline values: CDR1 MNHEY, CDR2 SMNVEV (reference sequence).